The TCR beta chain described here comes from a study of tumor-infiltrating lymphocytes in primary liver carcinoma. With roughly 0.5 ug total RNA as template and a constant-region primer, TCR beta cDNA was made. Three-round nested multiplex PCR performed with slightly modified ARM-PCR produced the TCR beta libraries. A single record per CDR3 protein comes from TCRdb applying MiXCR to the multiplex PCR reads. This repertoire shows around 29,000 distinct CDR3 sequences, approximately 80% found once; its top ten account for over 30%. From unsorted bulk tissue weighing about 20-33 mg, DNA and RNA were co-extracted. This clonotype is judged medium-sized. Sequenced input: liver tumor tissue from sampling region 5. Specified subset: tumor region T5, tumor centre. This sequence was found in a man aged 35 to 55 with primary liver carcinoma and hepatitis B virus infection.

In DNA form, the CDR3 reads TGCAGCGTTGTCGGGACAGGGAGCAATGAGCAGTTCTTC. It encodes CSVVGTGSNEQFF. The chain recombines TRBV29-1 with TRBJ2-1, with 9 bases identical to TRBD1. The junction had 4 bases not matched to a gene; V was cut back by 4 bases and J by 6 bases. From germline, CDR1 is SQVTM and CDR2 ANQGSEA. The length of the CDR3 is 13 residues.